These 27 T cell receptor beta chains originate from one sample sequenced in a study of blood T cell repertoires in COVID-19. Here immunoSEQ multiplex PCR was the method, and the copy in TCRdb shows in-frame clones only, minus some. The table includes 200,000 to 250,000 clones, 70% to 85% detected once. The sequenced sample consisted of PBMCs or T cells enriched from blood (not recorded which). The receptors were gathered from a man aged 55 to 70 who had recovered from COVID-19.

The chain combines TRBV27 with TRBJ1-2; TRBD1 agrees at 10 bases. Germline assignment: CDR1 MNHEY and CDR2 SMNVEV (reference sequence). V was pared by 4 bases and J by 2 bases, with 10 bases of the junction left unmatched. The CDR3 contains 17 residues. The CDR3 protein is CASSSMGQGYLNYGYTF. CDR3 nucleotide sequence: TGTGCCAGCAGTTCGATGGGACAGGGGTATCTCAACTATGGCTACACCTTC.

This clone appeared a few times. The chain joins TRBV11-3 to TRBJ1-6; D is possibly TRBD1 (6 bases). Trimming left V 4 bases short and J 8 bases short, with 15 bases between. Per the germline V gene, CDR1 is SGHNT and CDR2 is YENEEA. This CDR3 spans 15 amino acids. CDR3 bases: TGTGCCAGCAGCTCCTCCCTACAGGGTTATTCACCCCTCCACTTT. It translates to CASSSSLQGYSPLHF.

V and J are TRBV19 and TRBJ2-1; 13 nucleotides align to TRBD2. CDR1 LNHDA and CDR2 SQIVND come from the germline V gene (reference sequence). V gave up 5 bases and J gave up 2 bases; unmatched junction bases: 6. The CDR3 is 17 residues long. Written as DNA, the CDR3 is TGTGCCAGTAGTCCTCGGACTAGCGGGGGCCCCTACAATGAGCAGTTCTTC. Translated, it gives CASSPRTSGGPYNEQFF.

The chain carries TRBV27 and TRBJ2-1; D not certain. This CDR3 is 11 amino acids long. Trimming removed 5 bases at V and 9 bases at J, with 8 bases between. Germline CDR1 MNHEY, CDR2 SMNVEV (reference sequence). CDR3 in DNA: TGTGCCAGCAGTCGCAACGGTGAGCAGTTCTTC. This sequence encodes CASSRNGEQFF.

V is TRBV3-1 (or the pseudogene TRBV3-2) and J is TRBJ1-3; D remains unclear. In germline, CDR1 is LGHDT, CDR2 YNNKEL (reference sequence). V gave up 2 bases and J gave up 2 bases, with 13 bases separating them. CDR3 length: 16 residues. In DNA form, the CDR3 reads TGTGCCAGCAGCCAACCCGAGAAGCATGCTGGAAACACCATATATTTT. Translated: CASSQPEKHAGNTIYF.

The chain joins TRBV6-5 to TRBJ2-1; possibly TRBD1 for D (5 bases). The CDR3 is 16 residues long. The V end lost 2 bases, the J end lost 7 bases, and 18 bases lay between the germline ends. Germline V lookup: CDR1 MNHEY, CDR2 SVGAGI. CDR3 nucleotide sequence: TGTGCCAGCAGTTACGGTAATAGGGGCCTCAGGAATGAGCAGTTCTTC. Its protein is CASSYGNRGLRNEQFF.

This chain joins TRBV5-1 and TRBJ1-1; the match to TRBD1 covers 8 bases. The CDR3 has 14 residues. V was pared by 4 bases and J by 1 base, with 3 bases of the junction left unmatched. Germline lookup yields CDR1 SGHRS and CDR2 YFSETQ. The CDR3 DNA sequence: TGCGCCAGCAGCAGGGACAGGAAGAACACTGAAGCTTTCTTT. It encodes CASSRDRKNTEAFF. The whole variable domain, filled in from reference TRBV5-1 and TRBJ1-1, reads KAGVTQTPRYLIKTRGQQVTLSCSPISGHRSVSWYQQTPGQGLQFLFEYFSETQRNKGNFPGRFSGRQFSNSRSEMNVSTLELGDSALYLCASSRDRKNTEAFFGQGTRLTVV.

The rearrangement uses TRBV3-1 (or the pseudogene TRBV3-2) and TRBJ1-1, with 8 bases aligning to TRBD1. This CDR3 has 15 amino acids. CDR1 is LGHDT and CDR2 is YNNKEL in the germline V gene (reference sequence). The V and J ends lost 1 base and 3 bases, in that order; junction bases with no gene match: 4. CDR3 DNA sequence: TGTGCCAGCAGCCAAGTCCAGGGGGCGTACACTGAAGCTTTCTTT. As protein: CASSQVQGAYTEAFF.

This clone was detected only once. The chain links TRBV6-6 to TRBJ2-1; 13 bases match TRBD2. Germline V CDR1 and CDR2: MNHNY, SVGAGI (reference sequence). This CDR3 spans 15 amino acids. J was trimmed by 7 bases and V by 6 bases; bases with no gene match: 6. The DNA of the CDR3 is TGTGCCAGCAGCCGACTAGCGGGGGGAGTGAATGAGCAGTTCTTC. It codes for CASSRLAGGVNEQFF.

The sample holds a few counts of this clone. The CDR3, as DNA: TGTGCCAGCAGCCCAGGGGGTGGGGTTAACACTGAAGCTTTCTTT. Translation gives CASSPGGGVNTEAFF. This chain connects TRBV7-2 to TRBJ1-1; 7 nucleotides align to TRBD1. This CDR3 region has 15 residues. The V segment lost 5 bases and the J segment 2 bases; nucleotides outside the gene matches: 8. Germline-derived CDR1 and CDR2 are SGHTA and FQGNSA.

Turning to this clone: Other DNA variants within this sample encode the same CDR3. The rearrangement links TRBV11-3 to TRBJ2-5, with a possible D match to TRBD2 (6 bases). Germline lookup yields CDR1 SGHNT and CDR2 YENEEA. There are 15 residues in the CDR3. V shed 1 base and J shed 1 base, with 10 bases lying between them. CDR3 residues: CASSLGRGTQETQYF. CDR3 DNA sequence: TGTGCCAGCAGCTTAGGGCGGGGAACCCAAGAGACCCAGTACTTC. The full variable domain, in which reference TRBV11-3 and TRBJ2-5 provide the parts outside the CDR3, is EAGVVQSPRYKIIEKKQPVAFWCNPISGHNTLYWYLQNLGQGPELLIRYENEEAVDDSQLPKDRFSAERLKGVDSTLKIQPAELGDSAVYLCASSLGRGTQETQYFGPGTRLLVL.

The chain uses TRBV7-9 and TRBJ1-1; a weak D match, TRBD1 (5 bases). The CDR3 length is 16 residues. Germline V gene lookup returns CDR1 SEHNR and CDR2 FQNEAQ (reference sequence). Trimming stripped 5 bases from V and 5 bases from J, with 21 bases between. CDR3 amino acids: CASSLRGHDMGTEAFF. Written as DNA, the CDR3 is TGTGCCAGCAGCCTCCGCGGACACGACATGGGGACTGAAGCTTTCTTT.

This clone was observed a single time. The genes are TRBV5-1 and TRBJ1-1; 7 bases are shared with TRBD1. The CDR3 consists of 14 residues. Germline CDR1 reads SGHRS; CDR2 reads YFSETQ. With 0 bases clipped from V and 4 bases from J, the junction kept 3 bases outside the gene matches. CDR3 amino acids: CASSLEGARTEAFF. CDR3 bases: TGCGCCAGCAGCTTGGAGGGGGCGCGCACTGAAGCTTTCTTT.

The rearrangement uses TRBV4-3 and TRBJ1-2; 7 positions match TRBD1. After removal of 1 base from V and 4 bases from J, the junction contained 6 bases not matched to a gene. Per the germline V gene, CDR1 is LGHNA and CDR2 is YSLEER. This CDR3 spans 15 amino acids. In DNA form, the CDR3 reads TGCGCCAGCAGCCAAGCCGTATCAGGGGGCTATGGCTACACCTTC. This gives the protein CASSQAVSGGYGYTF.

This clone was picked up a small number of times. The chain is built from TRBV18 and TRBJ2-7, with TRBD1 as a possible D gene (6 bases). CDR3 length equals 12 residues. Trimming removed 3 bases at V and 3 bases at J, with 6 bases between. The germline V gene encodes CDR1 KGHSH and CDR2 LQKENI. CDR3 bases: TGTGCCAGCTCACCGGGACACTACGAGCAGTACTTC. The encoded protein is CASSPGHYEQYF.

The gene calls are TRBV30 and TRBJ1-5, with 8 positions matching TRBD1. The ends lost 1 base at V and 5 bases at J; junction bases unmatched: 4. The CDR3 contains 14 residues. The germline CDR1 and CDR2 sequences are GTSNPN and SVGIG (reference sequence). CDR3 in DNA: TGTGCCTGGAGTGACAGGGGGATTGATCAGCCCCAGCATTTT. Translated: CAWSDRGIDQPQHF.

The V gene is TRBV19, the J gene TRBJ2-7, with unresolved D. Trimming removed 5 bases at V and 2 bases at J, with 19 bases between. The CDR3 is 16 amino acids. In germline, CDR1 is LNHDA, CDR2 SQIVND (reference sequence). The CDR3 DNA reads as TGTGCCAGTAGTTCGAACGACTTATGGGTACCCTACGAGCAGTACTTC. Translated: CASSSNDLWVPYEQYF.

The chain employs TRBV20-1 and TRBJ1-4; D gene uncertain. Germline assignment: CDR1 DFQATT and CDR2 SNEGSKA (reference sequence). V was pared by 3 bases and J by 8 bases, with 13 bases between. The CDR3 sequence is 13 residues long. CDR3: CSASRSREEKLFF. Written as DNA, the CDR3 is TGCAGTGCTAGTCGCTCGAGGGAGGAAAAACTGTTTTTT.

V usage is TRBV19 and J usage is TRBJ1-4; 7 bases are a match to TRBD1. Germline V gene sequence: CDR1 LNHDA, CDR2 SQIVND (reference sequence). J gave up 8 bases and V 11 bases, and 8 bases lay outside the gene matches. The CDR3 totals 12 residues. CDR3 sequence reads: CACRGKEEKLFF. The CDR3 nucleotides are TGTGCCTGCAGGGGGAAGGAAGAAAAACTGTTTTTT.

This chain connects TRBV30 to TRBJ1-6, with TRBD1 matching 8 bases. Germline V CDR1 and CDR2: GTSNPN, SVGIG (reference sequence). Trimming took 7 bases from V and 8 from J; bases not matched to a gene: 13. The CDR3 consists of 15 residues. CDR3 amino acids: CAFDRGAWTDSPLHF. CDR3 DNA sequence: TGTGCCTTTGACAGGGGCGCCTGGACTGATTCACCCCTCCACTTT. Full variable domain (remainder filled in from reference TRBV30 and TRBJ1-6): SQTIHQWPATLVQPVGSPLSLECTVEGTSNPNLYWYRQAAGRGLQLLFYSVGIGQISSEVPQNLSASRPQDRQFILSSKKLLLSDSGFYLCAFDRGAWTDSPLHFGNGTRLTVT.

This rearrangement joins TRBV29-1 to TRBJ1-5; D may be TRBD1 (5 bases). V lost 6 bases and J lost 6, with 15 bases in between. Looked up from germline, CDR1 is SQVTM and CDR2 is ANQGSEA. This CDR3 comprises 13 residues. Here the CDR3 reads CSVARAGVQPQHF. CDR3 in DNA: TGCAGCGTAGCCAGGGCGGGGGTTCAGCCCCAGCATTTT.

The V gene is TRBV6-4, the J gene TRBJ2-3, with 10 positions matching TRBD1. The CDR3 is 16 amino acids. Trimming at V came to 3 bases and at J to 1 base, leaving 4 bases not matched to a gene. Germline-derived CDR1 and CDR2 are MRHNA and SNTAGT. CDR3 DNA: TGTGCCAGCAGTGAAACCGGGACAGGGGGCACAGATACGCAGTATTTT. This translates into CASSETGTGGTDTQYF.

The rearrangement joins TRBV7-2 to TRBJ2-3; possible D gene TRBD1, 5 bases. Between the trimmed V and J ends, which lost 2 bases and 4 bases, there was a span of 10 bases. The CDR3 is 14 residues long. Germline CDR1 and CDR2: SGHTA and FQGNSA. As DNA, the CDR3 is TGTGCCAGCAGCTTAAGCAGGGTGTCAGATACGCAGTATTTT. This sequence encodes CASSLSRVSDTQYF.

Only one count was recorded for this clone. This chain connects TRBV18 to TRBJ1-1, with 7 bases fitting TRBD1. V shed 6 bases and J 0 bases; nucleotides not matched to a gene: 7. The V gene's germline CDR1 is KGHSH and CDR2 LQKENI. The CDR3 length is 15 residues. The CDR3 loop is CASSQRQGLNTEAFF. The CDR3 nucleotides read TGTGCCAGCTCCCAACGACAGGGCCTGAACACTGAAGCTTTCTTT. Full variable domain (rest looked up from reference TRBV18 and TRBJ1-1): NAGVMQNPRHLVRRRGQEARLRCSPMKGHSHVYWYRQLPEEGLKFMVYLQKENIIDESGMPKERFSAEFPKEGPSILRIQQVVRGDSAAYFCASSQRQGLNTEAFFGQGTRLTVV.

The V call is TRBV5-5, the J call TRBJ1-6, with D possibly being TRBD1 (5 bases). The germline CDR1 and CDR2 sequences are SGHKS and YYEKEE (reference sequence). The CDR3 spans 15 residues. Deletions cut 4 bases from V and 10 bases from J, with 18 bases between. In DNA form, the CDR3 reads TGTGCCAGCAGCCCCCAACAGGTGGGACTGTCACCCCTCCACTTT. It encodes CASSPQQVGLSPLHF.

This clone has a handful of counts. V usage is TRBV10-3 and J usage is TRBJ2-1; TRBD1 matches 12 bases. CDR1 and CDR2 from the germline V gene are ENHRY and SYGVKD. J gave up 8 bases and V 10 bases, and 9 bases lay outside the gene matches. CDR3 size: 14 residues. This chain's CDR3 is CATIRGQGADEQFF. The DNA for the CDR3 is TGTGCCACCATCAGGGGACAGGGGGCCGATGAGCAGTTCTTC.

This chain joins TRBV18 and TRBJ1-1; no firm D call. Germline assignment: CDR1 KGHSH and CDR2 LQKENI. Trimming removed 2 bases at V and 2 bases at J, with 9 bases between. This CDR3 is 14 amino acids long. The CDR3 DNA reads TGTGCCAGCTCACCAACGGTAGTCAACACTGAAGCTTTCTTT. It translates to CASSPTVVNTEAFF.